The clone carrying this TCR beta chain was observed a few times. As yet, its antigen is unknown. The CDR3 covers 16 residues. CDR1 MNHEY and CDR2 SVGEGT come from the germline V gene. The data were taken from a study of blood T cells in healthy people across ages. The second PCR ran 7 to 11 cycles with a sample-barcoded 5' primer and J-beta primers. Sequencing of every sample gave 2.5 million or more CDR3-containing paired-end reads. A single record per CDR3 protein comes from TCRdb applying MiXCR to the 5' RACE reads. The table shows 550,000 to 600,000 distinct CDR3 sequences, with approximately 27% occurring only once. Findings of the study overall: Observed TCR beta diversity per million T cells went down as age went up. This fall followed a roughly linear course with age.

The chain combines TRBV6-2 or TRBV6-3 with TRBJ2-5; the match to TRBD1 covers 8 bases. The J call may not be correct, given that the DNA end is closer to TRBJ2-7. The sequencing input was blood. This TCR came from a woman aged 70 to 79 in good health. Here the CDR3 DNA reads TGTGCCAGCGACGACGCGGGGACAGGTCATTTCCACGAGCAGTACTTC. Translated: CASDDAGTGHFHEQYF.